This note documents a single T cell receptor (beta chain) sequence. Its antigen is undetermined. The data were taken from a study of CD4 T cells in relation to SARS-CoV-2 and coronaviruses. Study details: The HLA restriction of the shared crossreactive spike epitopes was mapped. General observations from the study: According to naive versus memory sequencing, detected responses are memory recall, not newly primed. In roughly 60% of donors, memory CD4+ clonotypes crossrecognized SARS-CoV-2 and at least one common cold coronavirus spike. Pre-pandemic and post-infection samples never came from the same donor.

Using immunoSEQ multiplex PCR, the repertoire was profiled, and TCRdb retains in-frame clones only, with some absent. The data show about 37,000 clones, approximately 90% seen once. This clonotype was sampled from an adult with COVID-19. The sample taken for sequencing was memory CD4+ T cells from PBMCs.

DNA for the CDR3: TGTGCCAGTAGCACCAGAGGGGCAGGGGATAGCAATCAGCCCCAGCATTTT. This codes for CASSTRGAGDSNQPQHF. This chain uses TRBV19 with TRBJ1-5, with D possibly being TRBD1 (6 bases). The CDR3 is 17 amino acids. The V gene lost 6 bases and the J gene lost 0 bases, with 18 bases spanning the gap. Per the germline V gene, CDR1 is LNHDA and CDR2 is SQIVND (reference sequence).